This T cell receptor beta chain was sequenced for a study of response to subunit inactivated influenza vaccine. Study outcomes and limitations: Only a handful of new T cells, the authors suggested, are recruited with each seasonal influenza vaccination.

Concerning this clonotype itself: What it binds is not known.

One entry per CDR3 protein, called by TCRdb with MiXCR from the RT-PCR reads. The sample has fewer than 350,000 distinct CDR3 sequences, roughly a fifth seen once. The origin of this receptor is a man between 50 and 69 years old who received an inactivated influenza vaccine. The source was PBMCs from blood, collected roughly 20 months after vaccination.

The CDR3 nucleotides are TGTGCCAGCTCACCCCCCGATGTACGCGTCTCTGGAAACACCATATATTTT. The encoded protein is CASSPPDVRVSGNTIYF. The rearrangement links TRBV18 to TRBJ1-3; no reliable D call. V lost 3 bases and J lost 0, with 15 bases in between. Looked up from germline, CDR1 is KGHSH and CDR2 is LQKENI. The CDR3 contains 17 residues.